This TCR beta chain was retrieved from a study of neurological immune-mediated disorders. The cDNA came from 5'RACE with 10-nucleotide random UMIs. TCRdb processed the 5' RACE reads anew with MiXCR; each CDR3 protein has one entry. This table has about 120,000 distinct CDR3 sequences, around 3% appearing once. In this sample, this clonotype turned up many times. The antigen is not known. Study-level findings and limits: None of the CDR3 amino acid sequences in expanded clones turned up in more than one subject, which points to private repertoires in all groups. Multiple sclerosis, the disease with the least TCR clonal expansion, fell below healthy controls, whereas HTLV-1-associated myelopathy showed the most.

The CDR3 extends over 15 amino acids. The germline CDR1 and CDR2 sequences are SNHLY and FYNNEI. V lost 6 bases, J lost 2 bases, and 17 bases lay in between. Unsorted libraries came from 2 million PBMCs stored at -80 °C. This sequence joins TRBV2 and TRBJ2-7; D is perhaps TRBD2 (6 bases). Input material: PBMCs. This TCR was recovered from a woman aged 25 to 39 with multiple sclerosis. CDR3 nucleotides: TGTGCCAGCAGGGAAAAACGACTAGTCCCCTACGAGCAGTACTTC. Translated, it gives CASREKRLVPYEQYF.